The text below deals with one T cell receptor beta chain. It lacks a known antigen. Nothing much larger sits one base from this clone, and base qualities are not available. This record comes from a study of T-cell reconstitution after alpha-beta-depleted transplantation in children (dated by TCRdb to about 2016). About the investigation overall: Using TCR repertoire profiling, the study followed T-cell immune reconstitution in a quantitative way in children after TCRalphabeta/CD19-depleted allogeneic hematopoietic cell transplantation.

V gives up 6 bases and J gives up 0 bases, and the segment between their germline ends measures 13 bases. The CDR3 has 15 amino acids, counting the end cysteine and phenylalanine. The retained sequence is limited to the CDR3, 45 bases, with the frame set at the first base. Library prep was done by PCR. The data were produced on an Illumina HiSeq 2500. TCR library preparation used molecular barcoding, with unique molecular identifiers applied to normalize quantification of the TCRbeta repertoire. TCRdb reprocessed the public reads (quality trimming at Q25 with fastp, clone calling with MiXCR) and kept in-frame beta chains. Merged by CDR3 protein, the rows form single entries marked with the most common genes and DNA. The sample data list 350,000 to 450,000 distinct CDR3 sequences, and 20% of these were observed just once. The ten largest clonotypes hold approximately 3.9% of the sample.

This specimen consisted of PBMCs from the stem cell graft donor, obtained from the stem cell graft. The chain uses TRBV12-3 or TRBV12-4 and TRBJ2-3, with an unclear D gene assignment. The source of this sequence is a human donor who donated a stem cell graft to a child with acute myeloid leukemia. DNA sequence: TGTGCCAGCAGACCCGACCGGTCTAGCACAGATACGCAGTATTTT. Its protein product is CASRPDRSSTDTQYF.